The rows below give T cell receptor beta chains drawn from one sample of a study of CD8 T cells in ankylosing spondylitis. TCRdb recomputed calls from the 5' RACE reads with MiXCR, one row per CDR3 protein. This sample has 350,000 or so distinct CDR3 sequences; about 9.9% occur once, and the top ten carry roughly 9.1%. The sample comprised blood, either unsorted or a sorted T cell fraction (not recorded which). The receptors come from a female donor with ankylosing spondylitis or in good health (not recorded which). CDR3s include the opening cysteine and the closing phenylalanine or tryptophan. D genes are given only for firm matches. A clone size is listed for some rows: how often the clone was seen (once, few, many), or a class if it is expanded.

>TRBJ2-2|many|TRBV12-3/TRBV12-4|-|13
TGTGCCAGCAGAGACAGGAACACCGGGGAGCTGTTTTTT
CASRDRNTGELFF
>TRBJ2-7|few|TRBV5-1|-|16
TGCGCCAGCAGCTACGGGGCAGGGTCGATAGGTTACGAGCAGTACTTC
CASSYGAGSIGYEQYF
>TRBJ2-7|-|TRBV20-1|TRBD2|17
TGCAGTGCTAGAGTTCACTCTCTAGCGGGGGCCGCCTACGAGCAGTACTTC
CSARVHSLAGAAYEQYF
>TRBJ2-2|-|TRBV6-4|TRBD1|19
TGTGCCAGCAGTGACACGAGGGGGCTGGTCGGGGCGAACACCGGGGAGCTGTTTTTT
CASSDTRGLVGANTGELFF
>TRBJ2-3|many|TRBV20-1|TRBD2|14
TGCAGTGCTGGGGGGACTAGCGGGAAAGATACGCAGTATTTT
CSAGGTSGKDTQYF
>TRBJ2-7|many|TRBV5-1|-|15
TGCGCCAGCACCATAAGCCGGGACCGACCCTACGAGCAGTACTTC
CASTISRDRPYEQYF
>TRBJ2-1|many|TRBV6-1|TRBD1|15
TGTGCCAGCAGTCAGAGGGACAGCTCCTACAATGAGCAGTTCTTC
CASSQRDSSYNEQFF
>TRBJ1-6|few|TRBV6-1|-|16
TGTGCCAGCAGTGTCACCCCCGGGACGAATAATTCACCCCTCCACTTT
CASSVTPGTNNSPLHF
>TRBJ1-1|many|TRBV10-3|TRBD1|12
TGTGCCATCAGTCCTAGGGGGCTGGAAGCTTTCTTT
CAISPRGLEAFF
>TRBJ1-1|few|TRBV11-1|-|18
TGTGCCAGCAGCACAGAGAGGACACGGGACACAGGCTACACTGAAGCTTTCTTT
CASSTERTRDTGYTEAFF
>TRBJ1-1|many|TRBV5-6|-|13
TGTGCCAGCAGTTACGGGCGGGTCCCTGAAGCTTTCTTT
CASSYGRVPEAFF
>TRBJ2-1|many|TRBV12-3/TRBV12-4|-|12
TGTGCCAGCGTAAGGTCGGGCAATGAGCAGTTCTTC
CASVRSGNEQFF
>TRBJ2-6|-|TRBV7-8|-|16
TGTGCCAGCAGCCACGGAGGGAGATCTGGGGCCAACGTCCTGACTTTC
CASSHGGRSGANVLTF
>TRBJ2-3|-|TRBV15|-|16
TGTGCCACCAGCAGAGGTGGGGGACTGAGCACAGATACGCAGTATTTT
CATSRGGGLSTDTQYF
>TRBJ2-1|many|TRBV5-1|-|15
TGCGCCAGCAGCTTGGGAGCTGGCTCCTACAATGAGCAGTTCTTC
CASSLGAGSYNEQFF
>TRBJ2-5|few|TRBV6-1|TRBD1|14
TGTGCCAGCAGTGTCACAGGGGGCGAGGAGACCCAGTACTTC
CASSVTGGEETQYF
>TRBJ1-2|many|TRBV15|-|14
TGTGCCACCAGCGATCCTTCTACTACCTATGGCTACACCTTC
CATSDPSTTYGYTF
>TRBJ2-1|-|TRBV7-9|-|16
TGTGCCAGCAGCGGAGTGAGTGGGGTCGAATACAATGAGCAGCTCTTC
CASSGVSGVEYNEQLF
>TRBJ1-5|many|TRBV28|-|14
TGTGCCTGCGGTCTGTCGGGGAGCAATCAGCCCCAGCATTTT
CACGLSGSNQPQHF
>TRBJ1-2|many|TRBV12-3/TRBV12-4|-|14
TGTGCCAGCAGCTACTTCGGAGCTAACTATGGCTACACCTTC
CASSYFGANYGYTF
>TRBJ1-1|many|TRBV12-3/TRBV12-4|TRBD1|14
TGTGCCAGCAGTTTACAGGGGGTGGAGGCTGAAGCTTTCTTT
CASSLQGVEAEAFF
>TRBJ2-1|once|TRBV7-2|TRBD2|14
TGTGCCAGCAGCTTGGCTGGTATGGCGGGGGAGCAGTCCTTC
CASSLAGMAGEQSF
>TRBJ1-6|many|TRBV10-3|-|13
TGTGCCATCAGGCTTAGCGAAGGCTCACCCCTCCACTTT
CAIRLSEGSPLHF
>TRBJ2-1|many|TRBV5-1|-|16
TGCGCCAGCAGCTTAGAGCCGCCTCAATTGGGTAATGAGCAGTTCTTC
CASSLEPPQLGNEQFF
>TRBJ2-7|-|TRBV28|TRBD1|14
TGTGCCAGCACCGGGACAGGGACTTCCTACGAGCAGTACTTC
CASTGTGTSYEQYF
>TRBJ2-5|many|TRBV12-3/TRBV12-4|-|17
TGTGCCAGCAGTTTAAGTCTTGGAGGGATAGCACAAGAGACCCAGTACTTC
CASSLSLGGIAQETQYF
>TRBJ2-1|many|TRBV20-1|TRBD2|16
TGCAGTGCTATACAACTTCTAGCGGGGGACGGGAATGAGCAGTTCTTC
CSAIQLLAGDGNEQFF